This T cell receptor (beta chain) was obtained from a study of shared clonotypes between healthy human individuals (dated by TCRdb to the early 2020s). Background for the entire study: A couple of women and a few men aged 18 to 49 years were included in the cohort. Libraries were prepared and TCR repertoires were sequenced by different laboratories using diverse techniques, in order to increase sequencing depth and limit assay-specific biases. The study deeply sequenced blood TCR repertoires of five healthy adults to estimate repertoire size and the extent of clonotype sharing between individuals. Per donor, leukapheresis produced somewhere between about 0.9 and 9.5 billion PBMCs. Summary of the overall study and its limitations: Pairwise subsampling indicated that sequencing depth was expected to affect the degree of clonotype sharing among donors. Only blood was sampled, and tissue TCR repertoires likely differ from those in blood. The genetic and exposure-history diversity represented was limited by the small number of donors.

TCR CDR3 regions were amplified from genomic DNA by multiplex PCR using the deep immunoSEQ assay. Extracted genomic DNA from each cell subset was distributed evenly across all wells of several immunoSEQ 96-well plates, and each plate was treated as a replicate. For unsorted PBMC, around 310 ng of genomic DNA, equivalent to around 30,000 T cell genomes, went into each replicate PCR. Ten immunoSEQ deep assay plates were used to sequence unsorted PBMC genomic DNA. The purified libraries were quantified using a Qubit 3.0 fluorometer, sized with a Bioanalyzer 2100, and then quantified again using the KAPA Library Quantification kit. A separate single-read 150-cycle Illumina NextSeq 550 flow cell was used to sequence each immunoSEQ 96-well plate. In the original analysis: Because the immunoSEQ output included only junctional sequences and no quality scores, the filtering could not be the same as the filtering used for full-length reads. To assign V/J genes and CDR3, sequences were annotated against IMGT germline references using PyIR, a Python wrapper for IgBLAST v1.9. Reads were filtered out if the reads had weak V/J assignments (E-value above 1e-6), no CDR3, stop codons, out-of-frame junctions, or ambiguous translated residues. A V3J clonotype was defined by an identical inferred V gene, J gene, and CDR3 amino acid sequence. Percentage overlap between repertoires was computed as shared unique clonotypes divided by the size of the smaller repertoire. Three approaches were used to assess repertoire richness: RTK rarefaction, the Chao1 estimator, and Recon v2.1 estimates of unobserved clonotypes. The clones in this table, taken by TCRdb from immuneACCESS, are in-frame only. Not every clone is retained; where verified, under half of the shortfall comes from an unresolved V gene, and the cause of the rest is unknown. From that table come the V and J calls and clone size; the DNA was used to work out D and trimming. Within this sample are about 480,000 clones, with around 79% of them counted one time only. The ten most abundant clones make up roughly an eighth of the sample.

CDR1 and CDR2 were assigned from the germline V gene (reference sequence) as GTSNPN and SVGIG. The CDR3 runs 19 residues from the cysteine to the phenylalanine. Only the CDR3 part of the read is kept: 57 bases, read in frame from the first base. V gives up 1 base and J gives up 0 bases, and the segment between their germline ends measures 25 bases. In regard to this clone: Its antigen specificity is not known. It has no much larger one-base neighbor in the sample; base qualities were not kept.

The donors were healthy, HIV-negative adults with no recently reported acute infections or vaccinations. All donors were Caucasian adults living in Nashville, Tennessee, USA. In the unsorted samples, tens of millions of PBMCs were counted, and genomic DNA was extracted using the QIAamp DNA Blood Mini kit. Blood was collected by leukapheresis, and PBMCs were isolated by Ficoll-Histopaque density gradient centrifugation and then cryopreserved in liquid nitrogen vapor phase. The source of this sequence is a woman aged 40 to 50 in good health. Some clones in this sample may be carry-over from other donors' samples. Recombination connected TRBV30 to TRBJ2-7; tentative D gene TRBD1, with 6 bases matching. What was sequenced was PBMCs. CDR3 loop: CAWSAYPGQYRRGSYEQYF. The nucleotides read TGTGCCTGGAGTGCATACCCCGGACAGTACCGAAGGGGCTCCTACGAGCAGTACTTC.